The clone carrying this T cell receptor (beta chain) was observed once. This record belongs to a study of blood T cell repertoires in COVID-19. Study in general: Sites across the United States, Italy and Spain contributed samples from acute and convalescent COVID-19. T cells, B-cell-depleted T cells, or PBMCs provided the cDNA or gDNA that served as material.

Authors' analysis steps: Reference gene primer amplification yielded estimated nucleated cell counts. The data were produced by immunoSEQ multiplex PCR, yet TCRdb's version contains in-frame clones alone and is incomplete. That table gives V, J and clone size, and the DNA gave D and trimming. Seen here are more than 200,000 clones, around nine tenths observed once, and the top ten hold around 2.8%. Per germline, CDR1 LNHDA and CDR2 SQIVND (reference sequence). The CDR3 runs 12 residues. The V gene end was trimmed by 10 bases and the J gene end by 4 bases; junction bases not matched to a gene: 6. V usage is TRBV19 and J usage is TRBJ1-1; 7 bases align to TRBD1. The sequence was obtained from a woman aged 60 to 75 with acute or convalescent COVID-19. Sequencing was performed on peripheral blood. CDR3 loop: CANDQGGTEAFF. Here the CDR3 DNA reads TGTGCCAACGACCAGGGGGGCACTGAAGCTTTCTTT.